The 30 T cell receptor beta chains in this list originate from one sample, sequenced in a study of T cell repertoires in cytomegalovirus infection. What these receptors recognize is not known. TCRdb re-called the reads with MiXCR, one entry per CDR3 protein. The table lists about 350,000 distinct CDR3 sequences, roughly 36% of them singletons. This specimen consisted of cultured PBMCs, obtained from culture after CMV antigen stimulation. The receptors originated from a human donor in good health (CMV status not recorded). Some clones in this sample may be carry-over from other donors' samples.

The chain employs TRBV29-1 and TRBJ2-5; 11 bases are a match to TRBD2. The CDR3 has 13 residues. V shed 7 bases, J shed 1 base, and the junction held 2 bases outside the gene matches. In germline, CDR1 is SQVTM, CDR2 ANQGSEA. CDR3 coding DNA: TGCAGCGCGGGACTAGCGGTCCAAGAGACCCAGTACTTC. Protein: CSAGLAVQETQYF.

The CDR3 loop reads CASRTDRGPGANVLTF. The CDR3 DNA reads as TGTGCCAGCAGAACGGACAGGGGGCCTGGGGCCAACGTCCTGACTTTC. The chain recombines TRBV6-2 or TRBV6-3 with TRBJ2-6, with 11 bases identical to TRBD1. The length of the CDR3 is 16 residues. Looked up from germline, CDR1 is MNHEY and CDR2 is SVGEGT. Losses at the gene ends were 6 bases for V and 2 bases for J; bases not matched to a gene: 3.

The chain recombines TRBV7-6 with TRBJ2-1; maybe TRBD1 (6 bases). Germline-derived CDR1 and CDR2 are SGHVS and FNYEAQ. V lost 10 bases, J lost 7 bases, and 14 bases lay in between. The CDR3 spans 12 residues. The CDR3 spells CATKRGFNEQFF. The CDR3 DNA follows: TGTGCCACTAAGAGGGGGTTTAATGAGCAGTTCTTC.

The chain uses TRBV6-2 or TRBV6-3 and TRBJ2-1; perhaps TRBD2 as D (6 bases). Deletions cut 4 bases from V and 6 bases from J, with 22 bases between. There are 17 residues in the CDR3. Germline loops: CDR1 MNHEY, CDR2 SVGEGT. CDR3: CASSFPPTSSRGNEQFF. The CDR3 DNA is TGTGCCAGCAGTTTCCCCCCTACTAGCAGTCGCGGCAATGAGCAGTTCTTC.

The chain has TRBV11-2 and TRBJ2-3, with D hard to call. The V and J ends lost 5 bases and 3 bases respectively, with 15 bases between them. Per germline, CDR1 SGHAT and CDR2 FQNNGV. The CDR3 runs 15 residues. This chain's CDR3 is CASSPATTYTDTQYF. Here the CDR3 DNA reads TGTGCCAGCAGCCCAGCCACTACGTATACAGATACGCAGTATTTT.

The chain uses TRBV30 and TRBJ2-2; possibly TRBD1 or TRBD2 for D (5 bases each). V shed 3 bases and J shed 4 bases, with 18 bases lying between them. This CDR3 comprises 16 residues. Germline V CDR1 and CDR2: GTSNPN, SVGIG (reference sequence). The CDR3 protein is CAWSRIGTYTTGELFF. The CDR3 DNA is TGTGCCTGGAGCCGGATTGGGACGTACACCACCGGGGAGCTGTTTTTT. Full variable domain (outside the CDR3, taken from reference TRBV30 and TRBJ2-2): SQTIHQWPATLVQPVGSPLSLECTVEGTSNPNLYWYRQAAGRGLQLLFYSVGIGQISSEVPQNLSASRPQDRQFILSSKKLLLSDSGFYLCAWSRIGTYTTGELFFGEGSRLTVL.

The chain couples TRBV7-2 to TRBJ1-2, with 7 bases aligning to TRBD1. The V gene end was trimmed by 7 bases and the J gene end by 5 bases; junction bases not matched to a gene: 19. Germline loops: CDR1 SGHTA, CDR2 FQGNSA. This CDR3 comprises 17 residues. CDR3 sequence: CASTQPHPGQTQYGYTF. In DNA, the CDR3 is TGTGCCAGCACCCAACCCCACCCGGGACAGACACAATATGGCTACACCTTC.

V usage is TRBV6-1 and J usage is TRBJ1-5; 12 bases agree with TRBD1. The CDR3 consists of 15 residues. V lost 6 bases to trimming and J lost 7 bases; unmatched junction nucleotides: 7. Germline CDR1 reads MNHNS; CDR2 reads SASEGT. The CDR3 loop reads CASRGQGARGQPQHF. CDR3 DNA sequence: TGTGCCAGCAGGGGACAGGGGGCGCGCGGGCAGCCCCAGCATTTT.

This chain connects TRBV10-3 to TRBJ1-1; D remains unclear. Germline V gene data show CDR1 as ENHRY and CDR2 as SYGVKD. Trimming pared 0 bases from V and 6 bases from J, leaving 14 bases between. The CDR3 loop spans 15 amino acids. In nucleotides, the CDR3 is TGTGCCATCAGTGAGTCGGCGCTAGATGACTCTGAAGCTTTCTTT. Residues: CAISESALDDSEAFF.

The table lists this clonotype with a few counts. The V gene is TRBV12-3 or TRBV12-4, the J gene TRBJ2-7; the D gene is possibly TRBD1 (6 bases). Between the trimmed V and J ends, which lost 4 bases and 4 bases, there was a span of 17 bases. The CDR3 is made up of 15 amino acids. The CDR3: CASSSTLGTWYEQYV. Written as DNA, the CDR3 is TGTGCCAGCAGTTCAACGCTCGGGACATGGTACGAGCAGTACGTC.

This clonotype was counted between two and nine times. This chain links TRBV5-4 with TRBJ1-1, with D uncertain. V lost 4 bases and J 0 bases, leaving 13 bases between the germline ends. The CDR3 covers 15 residues. Germline CDR1 SGHNT, CDR2 YYREEE (reference sequence). Here the CDR3 DNA reads TGTGCCAGCAGCCCTATTGGTGGTCTGAACACTGAAGCTTTCTTT. It yields the protein CASSPIGGLNTEAFF.

The chain links TRBV3-1 to TRBJ2-1, with 12 bases lining up with TRBD2. Per germline, CDR1 LGHDT and CDR2 YNNKEL (reference sequence). The CDR3 covers 15 residues. Unmatched junction bases numbered 6, after V lost 4 bases and J lost 8 bases. This CDR3 is CASSPFLAGGYEQFF. CDR3 DNA sequence: TGTGCCAGCAGCCCCTTTCTAGCGGGAGGGTATGAGCAGTTCTTC.

In its sample, this clonotype was seen a few times. The chain is built from TRBV6-6 and TRBJ2-1; 10 bases map to TRBD2. Trimming took 6 bases from V and 12 from J; bases not matched to a gene: 14. The CDR3 totals 15 residues. CDR1 is MNHNY, CDR2 SVGAGI, per germline (reference sequence). The CDR3 loop reads CASRQPSGSLPVQFF. CDR3 DNA: TGTGCCAGCAGACAACCTAGCGGGAGCCTACCCGTGCAGTTCTTC.

This chain joins TRBV7-9 and TRBJ1-2; 9 bases fit TRBD1. J was trimmed by 0 bases and V by 5 bases; bases with no gene match: 7. The CDR3 is 16 amino acids. Germline CDR1 is SEHNR and CDR2 is FQNEAQ (reference sequence). CDR3 amino acids: CASSRRTGATNYGYTF. CDR3 sequence (DNA): TGTGCCAGCAGCCGCCGGACAGGGGCTACTAACTATGGCTACACCTTC.

This chain connects TRBV19 to TRBJ1-2, with TRBD1 identical over 7 bases. Germline-derived CDR1 and CDR2 are LNHDA and SQIVND (reference sequence). The J segment lost 0 bases and the V segment lost 7 bases, leaving 11 bases of the junction unmatched. This CDR3 has 16 residues. This CDR3 reads CASMELPGQPNYGYTF. For the CDR3, the DNA is TGTGCCAGTATGGAACTCCCGGGACAGCCTAACTATGGCTACACCTTC.

The chain is built from TRBV29-1 and TRBJ1-2; tentative D call: TRBD1 (6 bases). CDR3 size: 14 residues. The germline CDR1 and CDR2 sequences are SQVTM and ANQGSEA. V was pared by 1 base and J by 4 bases, with 13 bases between. The CDR3 region is CSVEAGAVRYGYTF. CDR3 bases: TGCAGCGTTGAAGCAGGGGCCGTTCGCTATGGCTACACCTTC.

The genes are TRBV7-2 and TRBJ2-5; D possibly matches TRBD1 or TRBD2 (6 bases each). Deletions cut 4 bases from V and 4 bases from J, with 13 bases between. Germline CDR1 SGHTA, CDR2 FQGNSA. This CDR3 is built from 14 residues. The CDR3 DNA reads as TGTGCCAGCAGCTCACGAGGGGGGCGAGAGACCCAGTACTTC. It translates to CASSSRGGRETQYF.

The genes are TRBV7-2 and TRBJ2-1; D remains ambiguous. V lost 1 base, J lost 0 bases, and 13 bases lay in between. Per germline, CDR1 SGHTA and CDR2 FQGNSA. This CDR3 is 17 amino acids long. The CDR3 sequence: CASSLVWTRSSYNEQFF. The CDR3 region has the DNA TGTGCCAGCAGCTTAGTTTGGACCAGGAGCTCCTACAATGAGCAGTTCTTC.

The chain links TRBV10-3 to TRBJ2-3; no clear D. With 0 bases removed from V and 8 bases from J, the gap between germline ends came to 6 bases. Germline CDR1 reads ENHRY; CDR2 reads SYGVKD. This CDR3 contains 12 residues. The CDR3 DNA reads as TGTGCCATCAGTGAGTCGACTGGTACGCAGTATTTT. This translates into CAISESTGTQYF.

The gene calls are TRBV20-1 and TRBJ2-1, with a weak D call TRBD2 (5 bases). The CDR3 spans 15 residues. The V end was cut by 4 bases, the J end by 2 bases, with 15 bases between. Germline-derived CDR1 and CDR2 are DFQATT and SNEGSKA (reference sequence). CDR3 bases: TGCAGTGCTACTTCTTCGGGAAGAACCTACAATGAGCAGTTCTTC. Residues: CSATSSGRTYNEQFF.

The J gene is TRBJ2-3, the V gene TRBV6-8; maybe TRBD2 (6 bases). From germline, CDR1 is MNHGY and CDR2 SAAAGT. The V end was cut by 2 bases, the J end by 0 bases, with 9 bases between. The CDR3 length is 15 residues. Here the CDR3 DNA reads TGTGCCAGCAGTTACGGCGGGATTAGCACAGATACGCAGTATTTT. This translates into CASSYGGISTDTQYF.

This clonotype was found a few times. The V call is TRBV7-7, the J call TRBJ2-1; the match to TRBD1 covers 7 bases. CDR1 and CDR2 (germline): SSHAT, FNYEAQ (reference sequence). This CDR3 contains 18 residues. The J segment lost 2 bases and the V segment lost 0 bases, leaving 10 bases of the junction unmatched. CDR3 amino acids: CASSLAALGQGAYNEQFF. DNA for the CDR3: TGTGCCAGCAGCTTAGCTGCTCTTGGGCAGGGGGCCTACAATGAGCAGTTCTTC.

The genes are TRBV7-2 and TRBJ1-5, with D possibly TRBD1 on 5 matching bases. Germline lookup yields CDR1 SGHTA and CDR2 FQGNSA. With 1 base removed from V and 3 bases from J, the gap between germline ends came to 16 bases. The CDR3 loop spans 17 amino acids. For the CDR3, the DNA is TGTGCCAGCAGCTTAGTCGGGTCAGGACACCTCAATCAGCCCCAGCATTTT. Protein product: CASSLVGSGHLNQPQHF. The full variable domain, completed using reference TRBV7-2 and TRBJ1-5, is GAGVSQSPSNKVTEKGKDVELRCDPISGHTALYWYRQSLGQGLEFLIYFQGNSAPDKSGLPSDRFSAERTGGSVSTLTIQRTQQEDSAVYLCASSLVGSGHLNQPQHFGDGTRLSIL.

This clonotype appeared many times. V is TRBV7-2 and J is TRBJ2-3, with D uncertain. This CDR3 is 16 amino acids long. Per the germline V gene, CDR1 is SGHTA and CDR2 is FQGNSA. The V gene lost 3 bases and the J gene lost 5 bases, with 18 bases spanning the gap. The CDR3 coding sequence is TGTGCCAGCAGCTTTGGATGGGGTGGAGCCGAAGATACGCAGTATTTT. Translation: CASSFGWGGAEDTQYF.

V usage is TRBV27 and J usage is TRBJ2-2, with 8 nucleotides matching TRBD2. Unmatched junction bases numbered 10, after V lost 7 bases and J lost 3 bases. The germline V gene has CDR1 MNHEY and CDR2 SMNVEV (reference sequence). The CDR3 consists of 16 residues. The CDR3 DNA reads TGTGCCAGCAACTCTGGGACTAGATTCGACACCGGGGAGCTGTTTTTT. Its translation is CASNSGTRFDTGELFF.

This rearrangement joins TRBV6-2 or TRBV6-3 to TRBJ2-1; D unresolved. Trimming removed 2 bases at V and 8 bases at J, with 7 bases between. This CDR3 spans 12 amino acids. CDR1 and CDR2 (germline): MNHEY, SVGEGT. This CDR3 is CASSYNPDEQFF. The CDR3 coding sequence is TGTGCCAGCAGTTACAATCCGGATGAGCAGTTCTTC.

This clonotype has ten or more counts. The chain is built from TRBV6-2 or TRBV6-3 and TRBJ1-2; D is perhaps TRBD1 (6 bases). Germline CDR1 and CDR2: MNHEY and SVGEGT. The germline V and J ends were trimmed by 1 base and 0 bases, with 18 bases remaining between them. The CDR3 has 18 amino acids. CDR3 bases: TGTGCCAGCAGTTACTTATCCCGGGACACTCCAGCTAACTATGGCTACACCTTC. Translated, it gives CASSYLSRDTPANYGYTF.

The CDR3 protein is CASSILAGPTYEQYF. DNA of the CDR3: TGTGCCAGTAGTATCTTAGCGGGTCCTACCTACGAGCAGTACTTC. V usage is TRBV19 and J usage is TRBJ2-7; 7 bases fit TRBD2. J gave up 2 bases and V 3 bases, and 7 bases lay outside the gene matches. This CDR3 is built from 15 residues. Germline loops: CDR1 LNHDA, CDR2 SQIVND (reference sequence).

V is TRBV7-8 and J is TRBJ2-3; 9 nucleotides match TRBD2. The V gene's germline CDR1 is SGHVS and CDR2 FQNEAQ. Losses at the gene ends were 4 bases for V and 4 bases for J; bases not matched to a gene: 9. The CDR3 is 16 residues long. The CDR3 loop is CASSSTRGLAADTQYF. CDR3 coding DNA: TGTGCCAGCAGCTCCACCAGGGGACTAGCCGCAGATACGCAGTATTTT. Complete variable domain (other parts from reference TRBV7-8 and TRBJ2-3): GAGVSQSPRYKVAKRGQDVALRCDPISGHVSLFWYQQALGQGPEFLTYFQNEAQLDKSGLPSDRFFAERPEGSVSTLKIQRTQQEDSAVYLCASSSTRGLAADTQYFGPGTRLTVL.

The rearrangement joins TRBV28 to TRBJ2-1, with TRBD2 matching over 7 bases. CDR1 and CDR2 (germline): MDHEN, SYDVKM. Germline trimming cut 4 bases from V and 8 bases from J; bases unmatched to any gene: 11. This CDR3 contains 15 residues. CDR3 loop: CASSSPGEGRDEQFF. As DNA, the CDR3 is TGTGCCAGCAGTTCCCCCGGGGAGGGCCGTGATGAGCAGTTCTTC.